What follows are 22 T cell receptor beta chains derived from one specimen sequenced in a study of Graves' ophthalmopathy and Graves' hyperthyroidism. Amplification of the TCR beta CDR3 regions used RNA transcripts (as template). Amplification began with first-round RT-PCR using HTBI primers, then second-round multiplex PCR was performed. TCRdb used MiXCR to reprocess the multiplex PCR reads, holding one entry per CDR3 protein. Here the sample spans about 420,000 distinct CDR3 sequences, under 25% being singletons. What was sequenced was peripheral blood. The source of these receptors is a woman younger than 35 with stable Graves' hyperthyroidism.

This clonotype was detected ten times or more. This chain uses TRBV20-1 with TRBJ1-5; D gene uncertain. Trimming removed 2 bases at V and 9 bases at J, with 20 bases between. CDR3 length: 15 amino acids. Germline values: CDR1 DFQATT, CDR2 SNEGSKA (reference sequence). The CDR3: CSARNVLTDALPQHF. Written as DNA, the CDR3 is TGCAGTGCTAGAAACGTCCTCACCGACGCACTGCCCCAGCATTTT.

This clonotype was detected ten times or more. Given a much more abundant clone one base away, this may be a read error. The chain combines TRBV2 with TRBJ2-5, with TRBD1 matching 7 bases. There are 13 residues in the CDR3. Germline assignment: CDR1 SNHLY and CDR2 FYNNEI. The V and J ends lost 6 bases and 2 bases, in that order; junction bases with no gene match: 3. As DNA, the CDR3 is TGTGCCAGCAGACCGACAGGGCAAGAGACCCAGTACTTC. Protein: CASRPTGQETQYF.

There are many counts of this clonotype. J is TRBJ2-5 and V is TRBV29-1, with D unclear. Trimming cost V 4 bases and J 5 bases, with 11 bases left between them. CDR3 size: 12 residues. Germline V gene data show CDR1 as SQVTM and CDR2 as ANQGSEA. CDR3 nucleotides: TGCAGCGTTGCGGCAGGCCTGGAGACCCAGTACTTC. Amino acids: CSVAAGLETQYF.

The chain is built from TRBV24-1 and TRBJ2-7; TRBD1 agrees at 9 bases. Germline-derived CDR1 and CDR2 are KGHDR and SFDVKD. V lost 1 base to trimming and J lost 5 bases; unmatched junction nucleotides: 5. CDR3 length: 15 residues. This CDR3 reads CATSDFGTGSNEQYF. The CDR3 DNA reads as TGTGCCACCAGTGATTTTGGGACAGGGTCCAACGAGCAGTACTTC.

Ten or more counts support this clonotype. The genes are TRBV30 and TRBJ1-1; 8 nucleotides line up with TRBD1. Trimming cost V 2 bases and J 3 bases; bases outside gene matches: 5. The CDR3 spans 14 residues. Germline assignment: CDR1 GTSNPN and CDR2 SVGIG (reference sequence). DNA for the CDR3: TGTGCCTGGAGTCCCAGGGGGCTTTACACTGAAGCTTTCTTT. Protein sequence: CAWSPRGLYTEAFF.

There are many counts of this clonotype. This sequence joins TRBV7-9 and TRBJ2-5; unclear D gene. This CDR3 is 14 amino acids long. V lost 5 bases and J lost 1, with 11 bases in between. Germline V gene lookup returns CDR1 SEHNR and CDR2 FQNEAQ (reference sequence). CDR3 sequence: CASSADGRQETQYF. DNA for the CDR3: TGTGCCAGCAGCGCTGACGGCCGCCAAGAGACCCAGTACTTC.

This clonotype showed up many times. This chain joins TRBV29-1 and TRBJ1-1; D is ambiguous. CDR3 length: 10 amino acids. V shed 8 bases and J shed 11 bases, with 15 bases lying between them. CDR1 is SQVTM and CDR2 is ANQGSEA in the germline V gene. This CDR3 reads CSSGEDGAFF. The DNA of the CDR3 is TGCAGCTCTGGGGAGGACGGGGCTTTCTTT.

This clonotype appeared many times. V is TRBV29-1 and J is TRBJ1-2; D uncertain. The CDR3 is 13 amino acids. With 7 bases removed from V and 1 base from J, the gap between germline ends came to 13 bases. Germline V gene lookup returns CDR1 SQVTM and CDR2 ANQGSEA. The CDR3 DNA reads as TGCAGCGCCGTGGCAGAGCATAACTATGGCTACACCTTC. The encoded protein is CSAVAEHNYGYTF.

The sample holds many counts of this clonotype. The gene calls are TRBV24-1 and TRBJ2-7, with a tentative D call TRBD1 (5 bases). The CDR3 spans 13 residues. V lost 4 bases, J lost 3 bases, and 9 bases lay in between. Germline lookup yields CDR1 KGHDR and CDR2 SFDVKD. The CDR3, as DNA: TGTGCCACCAGTGAGCAGGGCGGCTACGAGCAGTACTTC. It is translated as CATSEQGGYEQYF.

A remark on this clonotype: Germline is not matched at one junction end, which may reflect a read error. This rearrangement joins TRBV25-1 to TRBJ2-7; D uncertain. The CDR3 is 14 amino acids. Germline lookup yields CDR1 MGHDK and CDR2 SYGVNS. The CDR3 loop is CASSEDPLSYDQYF. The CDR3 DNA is TGTGCCAGCAGTGAGGATCCTCTCTCCTACGATCAGTACTTC.

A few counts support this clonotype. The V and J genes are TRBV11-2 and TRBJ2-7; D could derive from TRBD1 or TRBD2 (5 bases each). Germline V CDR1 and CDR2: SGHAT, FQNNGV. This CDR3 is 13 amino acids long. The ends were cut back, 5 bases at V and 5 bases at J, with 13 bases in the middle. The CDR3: CASSPSGTNEQYF. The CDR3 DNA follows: TGTGCCAGCAGCCCTTCCGGGACCAACGAGCAGTACTTC.

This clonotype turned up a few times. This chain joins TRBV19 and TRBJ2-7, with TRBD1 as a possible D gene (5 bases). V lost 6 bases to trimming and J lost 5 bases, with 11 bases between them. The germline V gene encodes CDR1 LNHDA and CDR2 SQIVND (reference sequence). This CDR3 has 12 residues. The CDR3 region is CASSSAGNEQYF. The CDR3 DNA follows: TGTGCCAGTAGCTCAGCAGGGAACGAGCAGTACTTC.

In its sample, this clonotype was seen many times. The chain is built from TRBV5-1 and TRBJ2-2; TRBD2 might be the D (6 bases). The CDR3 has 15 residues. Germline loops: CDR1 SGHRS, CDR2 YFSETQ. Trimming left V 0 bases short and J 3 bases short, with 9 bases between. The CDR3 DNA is TGCGCCAGCAGCTTGGTGGCTAGCGACACCGGGGAGCTGTTTTTT. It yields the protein CASSLVASDTGELFF.

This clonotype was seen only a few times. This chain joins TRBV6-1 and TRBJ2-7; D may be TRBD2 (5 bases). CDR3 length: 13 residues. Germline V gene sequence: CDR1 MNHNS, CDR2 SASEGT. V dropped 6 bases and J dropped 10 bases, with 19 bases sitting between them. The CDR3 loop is CASSGIGNRCQYF. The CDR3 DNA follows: TGTGCCAGCAGCGGGATAGGCAATAGGTGTCAGTACTTC.

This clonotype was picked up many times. The CDR3: CASSRIAGGQETQYF. CDR3 DNA: TGTGCCAGCAGTCGTATAGCGGGGGGACAAGAGACCCAGTACTTC. The rearrangement uses TRBV12-3 or TRBV12-4 and TRBJ2-5, with 10 bases identical to TRBD2. V was clipped by 5 bases and J by 2 bases; unmatched bases: 5. This CDR3 is 15 amino acids long.

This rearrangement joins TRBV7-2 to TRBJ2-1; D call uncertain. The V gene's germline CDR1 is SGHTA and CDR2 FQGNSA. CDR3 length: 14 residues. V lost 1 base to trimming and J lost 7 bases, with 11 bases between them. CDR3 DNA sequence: TGTGCCAGCAGCTTAGGGGCATTGGCGAATGAGCAGTTCTTC. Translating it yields CASSLGALANEQFF.

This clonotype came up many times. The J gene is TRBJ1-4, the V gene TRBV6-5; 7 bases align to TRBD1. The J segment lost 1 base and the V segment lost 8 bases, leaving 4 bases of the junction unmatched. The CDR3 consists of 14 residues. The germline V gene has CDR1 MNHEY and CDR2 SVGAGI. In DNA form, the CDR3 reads TGTGCCAGCGGATGGACAGGAACTAATGAAAAACTGTTTTTT. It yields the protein CASGWTGTNEKLFF.

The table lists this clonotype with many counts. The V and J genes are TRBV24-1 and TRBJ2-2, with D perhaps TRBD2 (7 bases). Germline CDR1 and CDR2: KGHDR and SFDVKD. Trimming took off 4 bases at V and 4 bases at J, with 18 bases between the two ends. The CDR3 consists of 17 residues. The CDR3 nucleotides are TGTGCCACCAGTGACATTAGGGGGGGTATTTTCACCGGGGAGCTGTTTTTT. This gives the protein CATSDIRGGIFTGELFF.

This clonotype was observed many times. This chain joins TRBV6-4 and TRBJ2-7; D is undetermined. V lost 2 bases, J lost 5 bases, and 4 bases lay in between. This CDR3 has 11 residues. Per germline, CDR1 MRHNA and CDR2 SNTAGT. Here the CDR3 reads CASSDLDEQYF. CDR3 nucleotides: TGTGCCAGCAGTGACCTAGACGAGCAGTACTTC.

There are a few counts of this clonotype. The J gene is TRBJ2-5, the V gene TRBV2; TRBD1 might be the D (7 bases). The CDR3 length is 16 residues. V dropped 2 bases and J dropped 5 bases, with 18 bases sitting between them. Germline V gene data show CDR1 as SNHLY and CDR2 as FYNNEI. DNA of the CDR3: TGTGCCAGCAGTGAATTCAGTTCTTCAGGGGGGGAGACCCAGTACTTC. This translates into CASSEFSSSGGETQYF.

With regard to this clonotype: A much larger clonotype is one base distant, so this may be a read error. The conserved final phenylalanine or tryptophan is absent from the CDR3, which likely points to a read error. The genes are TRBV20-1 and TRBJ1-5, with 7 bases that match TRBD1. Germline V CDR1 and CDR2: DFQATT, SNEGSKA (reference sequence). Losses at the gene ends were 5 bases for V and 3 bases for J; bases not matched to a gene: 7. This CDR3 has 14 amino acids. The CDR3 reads CSAVRDSFNQPQHL. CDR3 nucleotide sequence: TGCAGTGCTGTCCGGGACAGTTTCAATCAGCCCCAGCATTTG.

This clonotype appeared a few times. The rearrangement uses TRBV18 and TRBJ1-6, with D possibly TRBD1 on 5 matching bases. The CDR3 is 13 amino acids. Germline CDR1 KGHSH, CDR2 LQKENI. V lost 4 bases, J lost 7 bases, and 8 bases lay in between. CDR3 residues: CASSLQENSPLHF. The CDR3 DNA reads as TGTGCCAGCTCACTACAGGAGAATTCACCCCTCCACTTT.